What follows are 3 T cell receptor beta chains derived from one specimen sequenced in a study of CD8+ T cells in alopecia areata. Treatment described: oral pan-JAK inhibitor, 5-10 mg twice daily. cDNA prepared by RNA extraction and subsequent reverse transcription served as the template for sequencing. The table came from immunoSEQ multiplex PCR; TCRdb's copy has only in-frame clones and leaves some out. The data contain 120,000 to 150,000 clones, roughly four fifths of them singletons. The sample was CD8+ T cells sorted from blood, taken at week 4, from a patient treated with tofacitinib. The receptors here all came from a human donor with alopecia areata.

V and J are TRBV5-1 and TRBJ2-3; 8 bases are a match to TRBD1. The CDR3 has 14 amino acids. The germline CDR1 and CDR2 sequences are SGHRS and YFSETQ. Germline trimming cut 4 bases from V and 4 bases from J; bases unmatched to any gene: 5. The CDR3 nucleotides are TGCGCCAGCAGCGCTGGACAGGGATCAGATACGCAGTATTTT. This translates into CASSAGQGSDTQYF.

V and J are TRBV5-4 and TRBJ2-1, with no clear D. Trimming removed 0 bases from V and 6 bases from J, with 13 bases in between. The CDR3 sequence is 15 residues long. Germline CDR1 SGHNT, CDR2 YYREEE (reference sequence). CDR3 DNA sequence: TGTGCCAGCAGCTTGGGTGGGCGTAGTAGCAATGAGCAGTTCTTC. It yields the protein CASSLGGRSSNEQFF.

The rearrangement joins TRBV11-2 to TRBJ2-1; D tentatively reads TRBD1 or TRBD2 (5 bases each). This CDR3 comprises 15 residues. Trimming pared 7 bases from V and 5 bases from J, leaving 18 bases between. Germline CDR1 reads SGHAT; CDR2 reads FQNNGV. The CDR3 nucleotides read TGTGCCAGCACCGAGGGATCCCTGGGACACAATGAGCAGTTCTTC. The encoded protein is CASTEGSLGHNEQFF.